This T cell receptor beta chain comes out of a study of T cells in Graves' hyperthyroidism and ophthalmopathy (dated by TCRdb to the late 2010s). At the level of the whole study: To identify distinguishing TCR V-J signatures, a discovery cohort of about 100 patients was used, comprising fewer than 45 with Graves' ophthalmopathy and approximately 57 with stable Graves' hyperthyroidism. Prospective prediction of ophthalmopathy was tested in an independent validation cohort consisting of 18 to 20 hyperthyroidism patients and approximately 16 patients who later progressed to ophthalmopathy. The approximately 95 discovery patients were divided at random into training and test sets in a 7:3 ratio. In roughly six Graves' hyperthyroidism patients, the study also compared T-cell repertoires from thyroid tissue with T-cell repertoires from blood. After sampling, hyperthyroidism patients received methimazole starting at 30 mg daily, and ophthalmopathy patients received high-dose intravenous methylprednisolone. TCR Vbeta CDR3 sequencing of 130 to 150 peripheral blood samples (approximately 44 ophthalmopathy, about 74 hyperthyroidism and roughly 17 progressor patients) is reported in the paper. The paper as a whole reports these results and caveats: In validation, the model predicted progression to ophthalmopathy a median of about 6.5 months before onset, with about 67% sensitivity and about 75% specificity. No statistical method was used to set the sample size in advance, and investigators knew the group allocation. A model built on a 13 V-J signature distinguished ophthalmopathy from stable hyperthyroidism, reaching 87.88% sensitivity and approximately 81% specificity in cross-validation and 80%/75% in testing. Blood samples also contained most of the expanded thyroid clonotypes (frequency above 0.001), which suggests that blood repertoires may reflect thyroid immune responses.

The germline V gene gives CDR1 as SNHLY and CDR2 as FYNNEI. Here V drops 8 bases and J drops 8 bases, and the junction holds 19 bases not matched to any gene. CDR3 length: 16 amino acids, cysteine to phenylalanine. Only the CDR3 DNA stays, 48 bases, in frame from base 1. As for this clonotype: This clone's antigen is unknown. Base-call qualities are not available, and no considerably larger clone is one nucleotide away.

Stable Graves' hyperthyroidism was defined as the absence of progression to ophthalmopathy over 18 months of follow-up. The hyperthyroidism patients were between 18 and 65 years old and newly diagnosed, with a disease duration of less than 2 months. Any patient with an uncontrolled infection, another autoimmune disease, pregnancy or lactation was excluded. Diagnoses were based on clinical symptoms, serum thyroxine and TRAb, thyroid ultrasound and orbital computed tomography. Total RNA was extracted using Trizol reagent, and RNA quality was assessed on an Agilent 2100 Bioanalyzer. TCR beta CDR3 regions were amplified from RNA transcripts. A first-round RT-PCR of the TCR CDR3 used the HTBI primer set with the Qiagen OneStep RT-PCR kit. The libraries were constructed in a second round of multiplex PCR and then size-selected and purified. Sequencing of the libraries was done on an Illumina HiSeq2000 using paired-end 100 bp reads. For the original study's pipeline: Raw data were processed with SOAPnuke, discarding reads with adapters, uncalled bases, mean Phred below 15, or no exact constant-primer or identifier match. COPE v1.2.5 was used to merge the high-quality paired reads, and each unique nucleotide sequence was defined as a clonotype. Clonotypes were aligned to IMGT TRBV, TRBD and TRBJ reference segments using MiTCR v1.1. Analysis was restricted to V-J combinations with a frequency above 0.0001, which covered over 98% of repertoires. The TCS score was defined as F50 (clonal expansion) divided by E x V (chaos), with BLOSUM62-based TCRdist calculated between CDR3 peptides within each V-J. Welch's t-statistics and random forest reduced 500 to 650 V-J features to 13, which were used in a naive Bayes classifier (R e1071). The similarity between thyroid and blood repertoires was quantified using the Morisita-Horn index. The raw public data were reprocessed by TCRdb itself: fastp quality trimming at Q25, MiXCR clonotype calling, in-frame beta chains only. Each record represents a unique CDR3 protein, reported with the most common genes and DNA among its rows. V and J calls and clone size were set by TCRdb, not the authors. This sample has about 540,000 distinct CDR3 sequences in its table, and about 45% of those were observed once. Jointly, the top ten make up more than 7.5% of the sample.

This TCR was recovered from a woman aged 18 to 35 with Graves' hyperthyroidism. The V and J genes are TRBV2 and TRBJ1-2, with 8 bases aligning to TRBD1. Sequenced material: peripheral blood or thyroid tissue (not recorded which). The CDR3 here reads CASSPGFRTGSKGYTF. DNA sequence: TGTGCCAGCTCACCAGGATTCAGGACAGGGTCGAAGGGCTACACCTTC.